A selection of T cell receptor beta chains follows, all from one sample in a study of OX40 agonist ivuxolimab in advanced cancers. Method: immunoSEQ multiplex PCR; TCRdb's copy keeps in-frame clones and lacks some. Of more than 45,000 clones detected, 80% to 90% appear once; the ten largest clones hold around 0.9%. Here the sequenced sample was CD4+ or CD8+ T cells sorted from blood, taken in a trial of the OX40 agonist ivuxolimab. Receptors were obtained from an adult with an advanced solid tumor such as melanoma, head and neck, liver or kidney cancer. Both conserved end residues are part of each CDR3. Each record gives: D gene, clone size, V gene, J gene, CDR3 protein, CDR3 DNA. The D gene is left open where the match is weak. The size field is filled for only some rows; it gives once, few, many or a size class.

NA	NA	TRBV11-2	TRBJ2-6	CASSLAVSGANVLTF	TGTGCCAGCAGCTTAGCGGTCTCTGGGGCCAACGTCCTGACTTTC
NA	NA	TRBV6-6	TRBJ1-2	CASSYLQGRDGYTF	TGTGCCAGCAGTTACCTTCAGGGGAGGGATGGCTACACCTTC
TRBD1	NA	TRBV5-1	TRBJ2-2	CASSLGQGFTGELFF	TGCGCCAGCAGCTTAGGACAGGGGTTCACCGGGGAGCTGTTTTTT
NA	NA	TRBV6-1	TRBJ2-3	CASSFPSTDTQYF	TGTGCCAGCAGCTTCCCTAGCACAGATACGCAGTATTTT
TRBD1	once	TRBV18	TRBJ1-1	CASADDRGRSDPEAFF	TGTGCCAGCGCAGATGACAGGGGGCGAAGTGATCCTGAAGCTTTCTTT
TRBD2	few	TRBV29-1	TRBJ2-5	CSVDSRLAGSQETQYF	TGCAGCGTTGATAGTAGGTTAGCGGGATCACAAGAGACCCAGTACTTC
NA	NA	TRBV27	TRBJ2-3	CASSPAGDTQYF	TGTGCCAGCAGTCCTGCCGGGGATACGCAGTATTTT
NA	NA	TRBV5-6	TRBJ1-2	CASSFGGGYTF	TGTGCCAGCAGCTTCGGGGGCGGCTACACCTTC
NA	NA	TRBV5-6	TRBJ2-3	CASSGGQGSDTDTQYF	TGTGCCAGCAGCGGGGGACAAGGGTCCGACACAGATACGCAGTATTTT
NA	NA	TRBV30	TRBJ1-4	CAWSVQINEKLFF	TGTGCCTGGAGTGTACAGATTAATGAAAAACTGTTTTTT
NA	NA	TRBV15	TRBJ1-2	CATSRDRSGGYTF	TGTGCCACCAGCAGAGATCGTTCAGGTGGCTACACCTTC
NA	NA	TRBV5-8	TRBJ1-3	CASSLVLNPGNTIYF	TGTGCCAGCAGCTTGGTCCTGAACCCTGGAAACACCATATATTTT
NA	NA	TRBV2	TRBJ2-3	CASRQEGTSTDTQYF	TGTGCCAGCAGGCAGGAGGGGACTAGCACAGATACGCAGTATTTT
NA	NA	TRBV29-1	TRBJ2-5	CSVATETQYF	TGCAGCGTTGCGACGGAGACCCAGTACTTC
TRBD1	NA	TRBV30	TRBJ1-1	CAWSRQGARNTEAFF	TGTGCCTGGAGTAGACAGGGGGCTAGGAACACTGAAGCTTTCTTT
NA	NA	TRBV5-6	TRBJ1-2	CASSLRFSYTF	TGTGCCAGCAGCTTAAGGTTTTCCTACACCTTC
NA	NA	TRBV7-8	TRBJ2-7	CASSPGRFSYEQYF	TGTGCCAGCAGCCCTGGACGGTTCTCCTACGAGCAGTACTTC
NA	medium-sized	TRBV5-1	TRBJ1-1	CASRIRTNTEAFF	TGCGCCAGCAGGATACGGACGAACACTGAAGCTTTCTTT
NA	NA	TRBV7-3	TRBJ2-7	CASSLRSGASYEQYF	TGTGCCAGCAGCTTAAGGTCGGGGGCCAGCTACGAGCAGTACTTC
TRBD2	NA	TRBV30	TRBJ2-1	CAWRAGLSQYNEQFF	TGTGCCTGGAGAGCGGGACTCTCCCAATACAATGAGCAGTTCTTC
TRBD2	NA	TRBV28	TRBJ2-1	CASSSSGSLRNEQFF	TGTGCCAGCAGTTCTAGCGGGAGCTTGAGGAATGAGCAGTTCTTC
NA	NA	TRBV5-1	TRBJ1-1	CASSQDGGVEAFF	TGCGCCAGCAGCCAGGACGGTGGGGTTGAAGCTTTCTTT
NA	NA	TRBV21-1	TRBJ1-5	CASPGGGNQPQHF	TGTGCCAGCCCCGGTGGGGGCAATCAGCCCCAGCATTTT
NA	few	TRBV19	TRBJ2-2	CASSFQGGITGELFF	TGTGCCAGTAGTTTTCAGGGGGGGATCACCGGGGAGCTGTTTTTT
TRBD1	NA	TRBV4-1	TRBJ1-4	CASSQGGGQSGEKLFF	TGCGCCAGCAGCCAAGGGGGGGGACAGAGTGGTGAAAAACTGTTTTTT
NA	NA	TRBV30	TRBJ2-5	CAWRSEETQYF	TGTGCCTGGAGGTCAGAAGAGACCCAGTACTTC
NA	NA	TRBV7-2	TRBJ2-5	CASSPSSEETQYF	TGTGCCAGCAGCCCTAGCAGTGAGGAGACCCAGTACTTC
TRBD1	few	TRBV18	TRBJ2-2	CASSQGQTTGELFF	TGTGCCAGCTCACAGGGACAGACGACCGGGGAGCTGTTTTTT
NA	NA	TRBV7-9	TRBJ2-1	CASSYRLPQYNEQFF	TGTGCCAGCAGCTACAGACTACCCCAGTACAATGAGCAGTTCTTC
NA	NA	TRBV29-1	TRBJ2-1	CSVVILGGNEQFF	TGCAGCGTTGTTATCCTAGGAGGCAATGAGCAGTTCTTC
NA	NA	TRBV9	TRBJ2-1	CASSVVTASSYNEQFF	TGTGCCAGCAGCGTCGTAACCGCGAGTTCCTACAATGAGCAGTTCTTC
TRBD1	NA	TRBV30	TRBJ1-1	CAWATGVNTEAFF	TGTGCCTGGGCGACAGGGGTGAACACTGAAGCTTTCTTT
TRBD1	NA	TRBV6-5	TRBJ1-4	CASRMTGTGYEKLFF	TGTGCCAGCAGAATGACCGGGACAGGGTACGAAAAACTGTTTTTT
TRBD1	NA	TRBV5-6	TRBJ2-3	CASSLARQGADTQYF	TGTGCCAGCAGCTTGGCCCGACAGGGGGCAGATACGCAGTATTTT
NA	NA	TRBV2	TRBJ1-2	CASRERLNYGYTF	TGTGCCAGCAGGGAACGACTGAACTATGGCTACACCTTC
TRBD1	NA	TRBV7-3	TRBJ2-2	CASSPGQGATGELFF	TGTGCCAGCAGCCCGGGACAGGGGGCGACCGGGGAGCTGTTTTTT
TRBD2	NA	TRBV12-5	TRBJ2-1	CASGSGTSGLNEQFF	TGTGCTAGTGGTTCCGGGACTAGCGGCCTCAATGAGCAGTTCTTC
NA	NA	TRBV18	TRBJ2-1	CASSRTRSNEQFF	TGTGCCAGCTCACGGACCCGTAGCAATGAGCAGTTCTTC
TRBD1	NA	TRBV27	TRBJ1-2	CASSADRAGYGYTF	TGTGCCAGCAGTGCGGACAGGGCAGGCTATGGCTACACCTTC
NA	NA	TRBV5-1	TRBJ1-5	CASSLDVGRGQPQHF	TGCGCCAGCAGCTTGGATGTGGGGCGCGGGCAGCCCCAGCATTTT
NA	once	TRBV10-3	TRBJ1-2	CAIRVGGGIANYGYTF	TGTGCCATCAGGGTGGGAGGGGGAATCGCTAACTATGGCTACACCTTC
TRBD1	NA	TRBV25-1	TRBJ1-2	CASSDTQGVLYTF	TGTGCCAGCAGTGATACCCAGGGGGTTCTGTACACCTTC
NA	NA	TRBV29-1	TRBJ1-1	CSVEKNTEAFF	TGCAGCGTAGAAAAGAACACTGAAGCTTTCTTT
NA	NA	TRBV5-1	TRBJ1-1	CASSHGHPGGMNTEAFF	TGCGCCAGCAGCCACGGGCACCCCGGAGGCATGAACACTGAAGCTTTCTTT
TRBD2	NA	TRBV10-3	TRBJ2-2	CAIGSTSGVNTGELFF	TGTGCCATCGGCTCGACTAGCGGGGTGAACACCGGGGAGCTGTTTTTT
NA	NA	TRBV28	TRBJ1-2	CASSLSGGYGYTF	TGTGCCAGCAGTTTATCCGGGGGATATGGCTACACCTTC
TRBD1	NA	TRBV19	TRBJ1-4	CASSSLQGINEKLFF	TGTGCCAGTAGCTCACTACAGGGGATTAATGAAAAACTGTTTTTT
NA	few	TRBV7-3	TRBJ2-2	CASRQGGRNTGELFF	TGTGCCAGCAGACAAGGGGGTAGGAACACCGGGGAGCTGTTTTTT
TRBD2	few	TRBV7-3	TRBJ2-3	CASSLGAGGRTDTQYF	TGTGCCAGCAGCTTGGGAGCGGGAGGCCGCACAGATACGCAGTATTTT
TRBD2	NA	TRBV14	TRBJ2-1	CASSGLGSGEYNEQFF	TGTGCCAGCAGTGGATTGGGTAGCGGGGAATACAATGAGCAGTTCTTC
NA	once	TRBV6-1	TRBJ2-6	CASSEGSSGANVLTF	TGTGCCAGCAGTGAAGGTAGCTCTGGGGCCAACGTCCTGACTTTC
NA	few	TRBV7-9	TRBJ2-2	CASSLGQGGTGELFF	TGTGCCAGCAGCTTAGGGCAGGGCGGCACCGGGGAGCTGTTTTTT